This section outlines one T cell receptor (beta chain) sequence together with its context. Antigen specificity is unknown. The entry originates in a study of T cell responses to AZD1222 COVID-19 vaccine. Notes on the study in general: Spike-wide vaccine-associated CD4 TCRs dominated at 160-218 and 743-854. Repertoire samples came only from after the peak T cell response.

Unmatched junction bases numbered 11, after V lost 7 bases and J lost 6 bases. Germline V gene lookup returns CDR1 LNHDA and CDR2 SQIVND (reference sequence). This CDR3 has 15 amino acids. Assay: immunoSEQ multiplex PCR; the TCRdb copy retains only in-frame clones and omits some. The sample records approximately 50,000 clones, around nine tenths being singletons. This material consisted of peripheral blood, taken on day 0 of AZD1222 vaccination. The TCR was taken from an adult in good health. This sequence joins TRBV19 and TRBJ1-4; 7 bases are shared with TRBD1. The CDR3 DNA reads TGTGCCAGTACAGAGGGGGCCGGGACGGATGAAAAACTGTTTTTT. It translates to CASTEGAGTDEKLFF.